One sample yielded the 29 T cell receptor beta chains listed below, sequenced in a study of blood T cells in healthy people across ages. PCR was performed a second time for 7 to 11 cycles using a sample-barcoded 5' primer and a J-beta primer mix. TCRdb fed the 5' RACE reads into MiXCR, producing one record per CDR3 protein. This sample has 1.4 million or so distinct CDR3 sequences; 35% to 45% occur once, and the top ten carry less than 5%. Material for sequencing was blood. The source is a woman aged 18-29 years in good health.

The V and J genes are TRBV25-1 and TRBJ1-2, with D uncertain. The CDR3 totals 15 residues. CDR1 and CDR2 (germline): MGHDK, SYGVNS. Trimming took 2 bases from V and 2 from J, leaving 12 bases between them. In DNA form, the CDR3 reads TGTGCCAGCAGTGAAACGAGGGAGGCCAACTATGGCTACACCTTC. Residues: CASSETREANYGYTF.

This clonotype appeared a few times. This chain links TRBV5-1 with TRBJ1-1, with D unclear. The germline gives CDR1 SGHRS, CDR2 YFSETQ. Trimming stripped 1 base from V and 5 bases from J, with 15 bases between. The CDR3 is made up of 15 amino acids. The CDR3: CASSLSWGSQTEAFF. The CDR3 DNA is TGCGCCAGCAGCTTGTCCTGGGGAAGTCAAACTGAAGCTTTCTTT.

This clonotype was seen only once. The rearrangement links TRBV4-1 to TRBJ2-5; TRBD2 is a possible D gene (6 bases). CDR1 and CDR2 (germline): MGHRA, YSYEKL. There are 16 residues in the CDR3. Trimming stripped 0 bases from V and 11 bases from J, with 22 bases between. CDR3 in DNA: TGCGCCAGCAGCCAAGAGGGCGGGCTAGCGACTAATGAGCAGTACTTC. This sequence encodes CASSQEGGLATNEQYF.

In the case of this clonotype: This may be a read error, as it is one base from a much larger clone. The rearrangement joins TRBV4-3 to TRBJ2-1, with no clear D. This CDR3 spans 13 amino acids. Per the germline V gene, CDR1 is LGHNA and CDR2 is YSLEER. DNA for the CDR3: TGCGTCAGCAGCCGAATCTACGACAATGAGCAGTTCTTC. Translating gives CVSSRIYDNEQFF.

The V call is TRBV9, the J call TRBJ2-2, with D unclear. Trimming took 4 bases from V and 1 from J, leaving 14 bases between them. The CDR3 is made up of 16 amino acids. From germline, CDR1 is SGDLS and CDR2 YYNGEE. CDR3 bases: TGTGCCAGCAGCCCGTTTCCGGATCTGAACACCGGGGAGCTGTTTTTT. Translation: CASSPFPDLNTGELFF. Filled out from reference TRBV9 and TRBJ2-2, the complete variable domain reads DSGVTQTPKHLITATGQRVTLRCSPRSGDLSVYWYQQSLDQGLQFLIQYYNGEERAKGNILERFSAQQFPDLHSELNLSSLELGDSALYFCASSPFPDLNTGELFFGEGSRLTVL.

The rearrangement links TRBV7-2 to TRBJ1-2, with unresolved D. The germline V and J ends were trimmed by 2 bases and 4 bases, with 14 bases remaining between them. This CDR3 spans 15 amino acids. CDR1 and CDR2 from the germline V gene are SGHTA and FQGNSA. This CDR3 is CASSLLGRNPYGYTF. The CDR3 DNA reads TGTGCCAGCAGCTTACTCGGACGAAACCCCTATGGCTACACCTTC. The variable domain in full, with the rest retrieved from reference TRBV7-2 and TRBJ1-2, is GAGVSQSPSNKVTEKGKDVELRCDPISGHTALYWYRQSLGQGLEFLIYFQGNSAPDKSGLPSDRFSAERTGGSVSTLTIQRTQQEDSAVYLCASSLLGRNPYGYTFGSGTRLTVV.

The gene calls are TRBV29-1 and TRBJ1-2; D gene unclear. The CDR3 is 14 residues long. V gave up 3 bases and J gave up 1 base, with 12 bases separating them. Per the germline V gene, CDR1 is SQVTM and CDR2 is ANQGSEA. The CDR3 bases are TGCAGCGTTGAGGCTAGGACGGTTAACTATGGCTACACCTTC. Translation gives CSVEARTVNYGYTF.

This clonotype appeared a single time. This rearrangement joins TRBV5-1 to TRBJ1-1; TRBD1 agrees at 7 bases. The germline V gene has CDR1 SGHRS and CDR2 YFSETQ. CDR3 length: 16 residues. V lost 4 bases and J lost 1; bases outside the gene matches: 10. CDR3 amino acids: CASSPLAGTENTEAFF. Here the CDR3 DNA reads TGCGCCAGCAGCCCCCTTGCCGGGACAGAGAACACTGAAGCTTTCTTT.

CDR3 sequence (DNA): TGTGCCAGCAGTCAGAGCCAGGAGGTCCCTAACTATGGCTACACCTTC. This sequence encodes CASSQSQEVPNYGYTF. The chain is built from TRBV2 and TRBJ1-2; no reliable D call. The CDR3 runs to 16 residues. V was shortened by 5 bases and J by 0 bases, with 16 bases between the two germline ends. Germline CDR1 SNHLY, CDR2 FYNNEI.

This clonotype was picked up a small number of times. The chain is built from TRBV13 and TRBJ1-1; 9 bases are shared with TRBD1. The V gene end was trimmed by 4 bases and the J gene end by 0 bases; junction bases not matched to a gene: 6. Germline CDR1 PRHDT, CDR2 FYEKMQ (reference sequence). This CDR3 region has 16 residues. The CDR3 protein is CASSSRQGGMNTEAFF. The CDR3 DNA reads as TGTGCCAGCAGCTCCAGACAGGGGGGTATGAACACTGAAGCTTTCTTT.

This chain links TRBV20-1 with TRBJ2-7, with a weak D call TRBD1 (6 bases). V shed 5 bases and J shed 0 bases, with 14 bases lying between them. CDR3 size: 14 residues. Germline-derived CDR1 and CDR2 are DFQATT and SNEGSKA (reference sequence). CDR3 sequence reads: CSARRTASSYEQYF. The CDR3 bases are TGCAGTGCTCGACGGACAGCGAGCTCCTACGAGCAGTACTTC.

This clonotype has a single count. A much larger clonotype is one base distant, so this may be a read error. V gene TRBV12-3 or TRBV12-4 combines with J gene TRBJ2-2; TRBD2 is a possible D gene (5 bases). Trimming cost V 7 bases and J 1 base, with 7 bases left between them. The length of the CDR3 is 13 residues. The CDR3 bases are TGTGCCAGCATTCGGGGGAACACCGGGGAGCTGTTTTTT. Encoded protein: CASIRGNTGELFF.

This clonotype was counted between two and nine times. In nucleotides, the CDR3 is TGCGCCAGCAGCTTTAGCACCTACTATGGCTACACCTTC. Its protein is CASSFSTYYGYTF. This chain joins TRBV5-1 and TRBJ1-2; D gene ambiguous. V shed 2 bases and J shed 3 bases, with 8 bases lying between them. The CDR3 consists of 13 residues. The germline V gene encodes CDR1 SGHRS and CDR2 YFSETQ.

This chain links TRBV2 with TRBJ1-3; unclear D gene. Trimming removed 7 bases from V and 7 bases from J, with 17 bases in between. Germline CDR1 reads SNHLY; CDR2 reads FYNNEI. The CDR3 sequence is 14 residues long. Written as DNA, the CDR3 is TGTGCCAGCAACCTGGGCGGGGATGGGAACACCATATATTTT. It encodes CASNLGGDGNTIYF.

V usage is TRBV6-5 and J usage is TRBJ1-4; D may be TRBD1 (5 bases). This CDR3 spans 15 amino acids. Looked up from germline, CDR1 is MNHEY and CDR2 is SVGAGI. The ends were cut back, 6 bases at V and 7 bases at J, with 18 bases in the middle. This chain's CDR3 is CASSRTRVIGEKLFF. In nucleotides, the CDR3 is TGTGCCAGCAGCCGAACCAGGGTGATTGGTGAAAAACTGTTTTTT.

This clonotype came up a few times. The rearrangement links TRBV6-2 or TRBV6-3 to TRBJ2-7; 7 bases agree with TRBD1. Germline lookup yields CDR1 MNHEY and CDR2 SVGEGT. This CDR3 is built from 13 residues. The V segment lost 7 bases and the J segment 5 bases; nucleotides outside the gene matches: 8. CDR3 bases: TGTGCCAGCAAATTAGACAGGGACGACGAGCAGTACTTC. Protein sequence: CASKLDRDDEQYF.

The chain couples TRBV7-2 to TRBJ2-1; 11 nucleotides align to TRBD2. The length of the CDR3 is 15 residues. The V segment lost 3 bases and the J segment 7 bases; nucleotides outside the gene matches: 5. CDR1 is SGHTA and CDR2 is FQGNSA in the germline V gene. This chain's CDR3 is CASSLASGRRNEQFF. CDR3 in DNA: TGTGCCAGCAGCTTGGCTAGCGGGAGGAGGAATGAGCAGTTCTTC.

The gene calls are TRBV5-1 and TRBJ2-4; possible D gene TRBD1, 5 bases. This CDR3 is built from 14 residues. Germline-derived CDR1 and CDR2 are SGHRS and YFSETQ. Trimming pared 0 bases from V and 15 bases from J, leaving 19 bases between. CDR3 bases: TGCGCCAGCAGCTTGGTCGAAAATGACAGCGAGCTGTACTTC. As protein: CASSLVENDSELYF.

This clonotype was found a few times. The chain has TRBV9 and TRBJ2-3; no firm D call. V was pared by 1 base and J by 5 bases, with 8 bases between. The germline CDR1 and CDR2 sequences are SGDLS and YYNGEE. The CDR3 has 13 amino acids. CDR3 in amino acids: CASSVLTGDTQYF. Written as DNA, the CDR3 is TGTGCCAGCAGCGTACTAACCGGAGATACGCAGTATTTT.

J is TRBJ1-2 and V is TRBV10-3, with D uncertain. Germline values: CDR1 ENHRY, CDR2 SYGVKD. The V and J ends lost 9 bases and 6 bases respectively, with 14 bases between them. This CDR3 comprises 12 residues. This chain's CDR3 is CAIAPQLDGYTF. The CDR3 DNA sequence: TGTGCCATTGCCCCACAACTCGATGGCTACACCTTC.

V usage is TRBV4-3 and J usage is TRBJ2-1, with D possibly matching TRBD1 (6 bases). Germline CDR1 LGHNA, CDR2 YSLEER. The CDR3 sequence is 15 residues long. Trimming pared 5 bases from V and 7 bases from J, leaving 18 bases between. The CDR3 sequence is CASSWSTGITNEQFF. DNA for the CDR3: TGCGCCAGCAGCTGGTCCACAGGGATTACTAATGAGCAGTTCTTC.

This CDR3 reads CASSLGGGGLNQPQHF. DNA for the CDR3: TGTGCCAGCAGCTTAGGAGGTGGGGGTCTCAATCAGCCCCAGCATTTT. This chain links TRBV7-2 with TRBJ1-5; possible D gene TRBD1, 5 bases. The CDR3 sequence is 16 residues long. V lost 1 base, J lost 3 bases, and 13 bases lay in between. CDR1 and CDR2 from the germline V gene are SGHTA and FQGNSA.

The rearrangement links TRBV29-1 to TRBJ2-1; no reliable D call. Germline V gene lookup returns CDR1 SQVTM and CDR2 ANQGSEA. V shed 1 base and J shed 0 bases, with 10 bases lying between them. The CDR3 spans 15 residues. The CDR3 sequence is CSVEVGISSYNEQFF. The CDR3 DNA reads as TGCAGCGTTGAAGTAGGAATTAGCTCCTACAATGAGCAGTTCTTC.

V is TRBV25-1 and J is TRBJ2-1, with a weak D call TRBD2 (5 bases). Trimming removed 8 bases from V and 3 bases from J, with 17 bases in between. Germline values: CDR1 MGHDK, CDR2 SYGVNS. The CDR3 spans 15 residues. DNA for the CDR3: TGTGCCAGCCGTAAGGGAGAGATATTCTACAATGAGCAGTTCTTC. This encodes CASRKGEIFYNEQFF. Complete variable domain (other parts from reference TRBV25-1 and TRBJ2-1): EADIYQTPRYLVIGTGKKITLECSQTMGHDKMYWYQQDPGMELHLIHYSYGVNSTEKGDLSSESTVSRIRTEHFPLTLESARPSHTSQYLCASRKGEIFYNEQFFGPGTRLTVL.

The chain recombines TRBV29-1 with TRBJ1-4; D uncertain. Germline loops: CDR1 SQVTM, CDR2 ANQGSEA. Trimming took off 3 bases at V and 10 bases at J, with 6 bases between the two ends. The CDR3 loop spans 10 amino acids. The DNA for the CDR3 is TGCAGCGTTGAGGACGTAAAACTGTTTTTT. It yields the protein CSVEDVKLFF. Full variable domain (outside the CDR3, taken from reference TRBV29-1 and TRBJ1-4): SAVISQKPSRDICQRGTSLTIQCQVDSQVTMMFWYRQQPGQSLTLIATANQGSEATYESGFVIDKFPISRPNLTFSTLTVSNMSPEDSSIYLCSVEDVKLFFGSGTQLSVL.

The V and J genes are TRBV7-6 and TRBJ2-7; no clear D. The ends were cut back, 2 bases at V and 4 bases at J, with 9 bases in the middle. The germline gives CDR1 SGHVS, CDR2 FNYEAQ. The CDR3 spans 13 residues. The DNA of the CDR3 is TGTGCCAGCAGCTTAAGGTTGGAGTACGAGCAGTACTTC. It codes for CASSLRLEYEQYF.

The chain combines TRBV2 with TRBJ1-4, with 12 bases that match TRBD1. Germline loops: CDR1 SNHLY, CDR2 FYNNEI. V lost 8 bases and J lost 11; bases outside the gene matches: 6. The length of the CDR3 is 13 residues. This chain's CDR3 is CASLGDRGQKLFF. CDR3 in DNA: TGTGCCAGCCTTGGGGACAGGGGGCAGAAACTGTTTTTT.

In its sample, this clonotype was seen once. The chain's CDR3 is CASSTPAGGSYEQYF. CDR3 sequence (DNA): TGTGCCAGCAGCACCCCGGCAGGGGGATCCTACGAGCAGTACTTC. This chain uses TRBV11-2 with TRBJ2-7, with TRBD1 identical over 7 bases. The J segment lost 1 base and the V segment lost 5 bases, leaving 8 bases of the junction unmatched. The CDR3 totals 15 residues. Germline lookup yields CDR1 SGHAT and CDR2 FQNNGV.

This rearrangement joins TRBV27 to TRBJ2-1; no firm D call. This CDR3 contains 13 residues. Germline loops: CDR1 MNHEY, CDR2 SMNVEV (reference sequence). Trimming left V 3 bases short and J 9 bases short, with 12 bases between. CDR3 region: CASSFQFRREQFF. CDR3 DNA sequence: TGTGCCAGCAGTTTCCAGTTTCGACGTGAGCAGTTCTTC.